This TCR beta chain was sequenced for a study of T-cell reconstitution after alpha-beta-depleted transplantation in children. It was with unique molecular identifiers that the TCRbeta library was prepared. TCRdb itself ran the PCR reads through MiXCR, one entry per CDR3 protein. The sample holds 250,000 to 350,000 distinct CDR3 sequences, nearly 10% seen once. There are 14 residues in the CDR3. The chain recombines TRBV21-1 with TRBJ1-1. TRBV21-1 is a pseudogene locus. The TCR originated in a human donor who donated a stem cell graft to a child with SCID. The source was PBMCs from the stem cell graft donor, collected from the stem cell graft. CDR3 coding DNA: TGTGCCAGCAGCAATTCGTGTGTGAACACTGAAGCTTTCTTT. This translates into CASSNSCVNTEAFF.